The entry that follows covers one T cell receptor (beta chain) sequence. Its antigen remains unidentified. One entry per CDR3 protein results from TCRdb running MiXCR on the 5' RACE reads. The data contain 65,000 to 75,000 distinct CDR3 sequences, approximately 10% of them singletons. The data derive from a study of early T cells in non-severe SARS-CoV-2 infection. Points from the study as a whole: Matching with VDJdb favored anti-spike CD8 responses (missing private and CD4 specificities).

This CDR3 is built from 14 residues. The germline V gene encodes CDR1 SGHRS and CDR2 YFSETQ. Trimming pared 2 bases from V and 5 bases from J, leaving 13 bases between. The clonotype was recovered from an adult who was a healthcare worker with PCR-confirmed SARS-CoV-2 infection or an uninfected control (not recorded which). The sequencing sample was made of whole blood. This sequence joins TRBV5-1 and TRBJ1-1; weak D call: TRBD1 (6 bases). The CDR3 region is CASSLQGVRTEAFF. For the CDR3, the DNA is TGCGCCAGCAGCTTACAGGGTGTGAGGACTGAAGCTTTCTTT.